This TCR beta chain was profiled in a study of blood T cell repertoires in COVID-19. About the research overall: PBMCs, B-cell-depleted T cells, or T cells were the source of the cDNA or gDNA that made up the material.

Assay used: immunoSEQ multiplex PCR; TCRdb lists only in-frame clones, some missing. The repertoire holds approximately 350,000 clones, with about 88% as singletons. Losses at the gene ends were 4 bases for V and 0 bases for J; bases not matched to a gene: 8. The CDR3 has 17 residues. The germline V gene encodes CDR1 SGHNT and CDR2 YYREEE (reference sequence). The material sequenced was peripheral blood. The clonotype was recovered from a woman aged 55-75 years with COVID-19, enrolled during active disease. The chain has TRBV5-4 and TRBJ2-7; 12 bases fit TRBD2. CDR3 sequence (DNA): TGTGCCAGCAGCCTAGGGACTAGCGGGTTCAGCTCCTACGAGCAGTACTTC. It encodes CASSLGTSGFSSYEQYF.